Sequencing of this TCR beta chain was carried out in a study of T cells after yellow fever vaccination. Whole-study context: Sorting of the EM, EMRA, CM and Tscm memory subsets was carried out using CD3, CD45RA, CCR7 and CD95. When fractions had low cell numbers, they were prepared with SMART-Seq v4 Ultra Low Input.

Whole-study results and caveats: Within the sorted memory subsets, almost all vaccine-responding clonotypes could not be detected on day 0.

TCRdb independently ran MiXCR on the 5' RACE reads; one entry per CDR3 protein. The repertoire has more than 45,000 distinct CDR3 sequences, around 6.2% of them found once; the top ten carry about 28%. This clonotype was observed at least ten times. The source material was PBMCs, either bulk or a sorted T-cell subset (CD4+, CD8+, memory, or dextramer-sorted; not recorded which), sampled on the day of the yellow fever booster vaccination. The source is a man aged 18-30 years who received the YFV17D yellow fever vaccine.

CDR3 nucleotide sequence: TGCAGCGTTGTCGGGACTAACGAACTATACCAAGAGACCCAGTACTTC. Translating gives CSVVGTNELYQETQYF. The chain uses TRBV29-1 and TRBJ2-5, with 7 bases fitting TRBD2. V trimming: 4 bases; J trimming: 0 bases; junction bases outside the gene matches: 11. The CDR3 covers 16 residues. Germline assignment: CDR1 SQVTM and CDR2 ANQGSEA.